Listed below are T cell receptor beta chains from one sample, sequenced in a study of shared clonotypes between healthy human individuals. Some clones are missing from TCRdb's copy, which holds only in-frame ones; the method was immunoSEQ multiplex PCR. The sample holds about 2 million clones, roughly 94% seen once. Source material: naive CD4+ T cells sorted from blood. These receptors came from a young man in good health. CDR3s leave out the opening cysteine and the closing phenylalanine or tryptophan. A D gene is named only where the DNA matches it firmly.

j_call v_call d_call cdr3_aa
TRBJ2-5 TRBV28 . ASSFSSLAKETQY
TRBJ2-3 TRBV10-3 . AIRSQAHTDTQY
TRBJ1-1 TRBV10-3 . AISVEQSNTEAF
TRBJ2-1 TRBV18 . ASSPQGYNEQF
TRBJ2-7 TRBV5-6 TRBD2 ASSLELQLAVSYEQY
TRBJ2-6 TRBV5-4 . ASSLEVLGAGANVLT
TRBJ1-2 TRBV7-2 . ASSNKAVWWGAGYT
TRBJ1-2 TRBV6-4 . ASSASGSNGYT
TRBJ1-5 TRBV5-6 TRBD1 ASSAARGAQPQH
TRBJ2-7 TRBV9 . ASSVFQGTEQY
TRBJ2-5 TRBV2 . ASKAVQETQY